The following is a T cell receptor beta chain sequence with its context. The assay was immunoSEQ multiplex PCR, and TCRdb's table has in-frame clones only and misses some. The sample lists nearly 250,000 clones; roughly 79% were seen once. The germline V gene encodes CDR1 SNHLY and CDR2 FYNNEI. CDR3 length equals 16 residues. Trimming pared 7 bases from V and 5 bases from J, leaving 23 bases between. The record originates from a study of blood T cell repertoires in COVID-19. This sequence joins TRBV2 and TRBJ2-5; the D gene is possibly TRBD1 (5 bases). The source material was peripheral blood. The sequence was obtained from an elderly woman with acute or convalescent COVID-19. The CDR3 nucleotides are TGTGCCAGCAAGCGTTGGGGCGCAGGGATGGAGGAGACCCAGTACTTC. It translates to CASKRWGAGMEETQYF.